This T cell receptor (beta chain) appears in the sequencing data of a study of blood T cell repertoires in COVID-19. The wider study: T cells, B-cell-depleted T cells, or PBMCs provided the cDNA or gDNA that served as material.

Clones were sequenced by immunoSEQ multiplex PCR, and TCRdb holds only the in-frame ones, with some missing. This sample has roughly 430,000 clones; 88% occur once, and the top ten carry more than 2%. Participants spanned ages about 18 to 100 years and resided in 20 to 30 US areas. Membership in each cohort depended on participant-reported clinical history. CDR3 length: 15 residues. Unmatched junction bases numbered 6, after V lost 4 bases and J lost 3 bases. Germline CDR1 and CDR2: SGHVS and FNYEAQ. This receptor was identified in a woman between 35 and 50 years old with acute COVID-19. The V gene is TRBV7-6, the J gene TRBJ1-3, with 7 nucleotides matching TRBD1. The sample consisted of PBMCs or T cells enriched from blood (not recorded which). The CDR3 nucleotides read TGTGCCAGCAGCTCACAGGGGACGGTTGGAAACACCATATATTTT. It yields the protein CASSSQGTVGNTIYF. The full variable domain, with the rest looked up from reference TRBV7-6 and TRBJ1-3, is GAGVSQSPRYKVTKRGQDVALRCDPISGHVSLYWYRQALGQGPEFLTYFNYEAQQDKSGLPNDRFSAERPEGSISTLTIQRTEQRDSAMYRCASSSQGTVGNTIYFGEGSWLTVV.